Included here is one T cell receptor beta chain sequence, with context. Its antigen is not identified. The sample belongs to a study of post-analysis software for immune sequencing data. At the level of the study: Both relapsing-remitting and secondary progressive multiple sclerosis featured among the disease courses, as did progressive-relapsing multiple sclerosis.

Study-wide results and limits: The authors found that F measure strongly co-clustered same-batch samples. Compared with controls, patients had more of roughly 5 TRBV segments, including TRBV5-6, TRBV5-1 and TRBV20-1. A significant reduction in normalized Chao1 diversity was observed in multiple sclerosis patients versus controls.

V was pared by 2 bases and J by 5 bases, with 13 bases between. The CDR3 has 14 amino acids. The germline gives CDR1 MNHEY, CDR2 SVGAGI. Libraries were made from TCR beta cDNA, and they carried unique molecular identifiers. Hundreds of thousands of cDNA molecules came from about 1 to 10 million T cells. One entry per CDR3 protein results from TCRdb running MiXCR on the PCR reads. This sample yields 750,000 to 950,000 distinct CDR3 sequences, of which under 70% are seen a single time; approximately 4.3% belongs to the top ten. The sample consisted of blood. This chain links TRBV6-5 with TRBJ2-7; the D gene is possibly TRBD2 (6 bases). The sequence derives from a girl aged 10-17 years with multiple sclerosis. DNA for the CDR3: TGTGCCAGCAGTTACGGGGGACTTTCCAACGAGCAGTACTTC. Encoded protein: CASSYGGLSNEQYF.